One and the same sample provided the 14 T cell receptor beta chains below, sequenced in a study of OX40 agonist ivuxolimab in advanced cancers. Clones were read by immunoSEQ multiplex PCR, and TCRdb kept only the in-frame ones, dropping some. The sample has more than 15,000 clones, 75% to 90% seen once. This material consisted of CD4+ or CD8+ T cells sorted from blood, taken in a trial of the OX40 agonist ivuxolimab. These receptors originate from an adult with an advanced solid tumor such as melanoma, head and neck, liver or kidney cancer.

J is TRBJ1-1 and V is TRBV5-1; D gene uncertain. Germline CDR1 SGHRS, CDR2 YFSETQ. The CDR3 runs 16 residues. V was clipped by 0 bases and J by 0 bases, with 12 bases between them. The chain's CDR3 is CASSLGRRTMNTEAFF. The CDR3 DNA reads as TGCGCCAGCAGCTTGGGACGGAGAACCATGAACACTGAAGCTTTCTTT.

This clone was counted once. CDR3 coding DNA: TGTGCCAGCAGCTTTGGGGGAGATACGCAGTATTTT. It is translated as CASSFGGDTQYF. The genes are TRBV7-9 and TRBJ2-3; either TRBD1 or TRBD2 may supply D (5 bases each). V was trimmed by 3 bases and J by 5 bases, leaving 6 bases between them. The CDR3 is made up of 12 amino acids. Looked up from germline, CDR1 is SEHNR and CDR2 is FQNEAQ (reference sequence). Full variable domain (missing parts from reference TRBV7-9 and TRBJ2-3): DTGVSQNPRHKITKRGQNVTFRCDPISEHNRLYWYRQTLGQGPEFLTYFQNEAQLEKSRLLSDRFSAERPKGSFSTLEIQRTEQGDSAMYLCASSFGGDTQYFGPGTRLTVL.

This clone was counted once. V is TRBV18 and J is TRBJ2-3; no clear D. This CDR3 has 16 amino acids. In germline, CDR1 is KGHSH, CDR2 LQKENI. V lost 5 bases and J lost 2, with 17 bases in between. DNA of the CDR3: TGTGCCAGCTCATCGATAGACGGCCTGGACACAGATACGCAGTATTTT. Residues: CASSSIDGLDTDTQYF.

V gene TRBV7-8 combines with J gene TRBJ2-1; the D gene could be TRBD1 or TRBD2 (5 bases each). Per germline, CDR1 SGHVS and CDR2 FQNEAQ. The CDR3 totals 13 residues. Trimming took 4 bases from V and 10 from J, leaving 14 bases between them. CDR3 region: CASSSGAPWEQFF. The CDR3 nucleotides read TGTGCCAGCAGCTCCGGGGCGCCGTGGGAGCAGTTCTTC.

Turning to this clone: The sample holds other DNA sequences that translate to the same CDR3. The V gene is TRBV4-1, the J gene TRBJ2-7; no reliable D call. The CDR3 runs 13 residues. Germline CDR1 MGHRA, CDR2 YSYEKL. Trimming pared 1 base from V and 3 bases from J, leaving 7 bases between. The CDR3 nucleotides read TGCGCCAGCAGCCAAGGGCTACTCTACGAGCAGTACTTC. Encoded protein: CASSQGLLYEQYF.

The chain recombines TRBV6-5 with TRBJ2-7; D remains ambiguous. The CDR3 loop spans 13 amino acids. Per germline, CDR1 MNHEY and CDR2 SVGAGI. Trimming took 5 bases from V and 5 from J, leaving 13 bases between them. The CDR3 sequence: CASSPLALHEQYF. The DNA of the CDR3 is TGTGCCAGCAGTCCTTTGGCCCTCCACGAGCAGTACTTC.

V and J are TRBV7-9 and TRBJ1-2; 7 nucleotides align to TRBD1. Trimming cost V 7 bases and J 2 bases; bases outside gene matches: 13. This CDR3 has 16 amino acids. Germline lookup yields CDR1 SEHNR and CDR2 FQNEAQ (reference sequence). CDR3 DNA sequence: TGTGCCAGCACCGAATTCTCGGTGACAGGGAACTATGGCTACACCTTC. It encodes CASTEFSVTGNYGYTF. Full variable domain (remainder filled in from reference TRBV7-9 and TRBJ1-2): DTGVSQNPRHKITKRGQNVTFRCDPISEHNRLYWYRQTLGQGPEFLTYFQNEAQLEKSRLLSDRFSAERPKGSFSTLEIQRTEQGDSAMYLCASTEFSVTGNYGYTFGSGTRLTVV.

This clone appeared a single time. V and J are TRBV29-1 and TRBJ2-1; no clear D gene. CDR1 is SQVTM, CDR2 ANQGSEA, per germline. Trimming removed 7 bases from V and 9 bases from J, with 16 bases in between. The CDR3 totals 12 residues. The CDR3 nucleotides read TGCAGCGGGGCCGGGCCCTACTTTGAGCAGTTCTTC. Translating it yields CSGAGPYFEQFF.

This chain connects TRBV4-1 to TRBJ2-3; 11 nucleotides line up with TRBD2. The germline CDR1 and CDR2 sequences are MGHRA and YSYEKL. V lost 6 bases to trimming and J lost 4 bases; unmatched junction nucleotides: 3. The CDR3 length is 14 residues. The CDR3 spells CASRLAGVPDTQYF. The DNA of the CDR3 is TGCGCCAGCAGACTAGCGGGGGTCCCAGATACGCAGTATTTT.

The rearrangement uses TRBV15 and TRBJ2-7; no definite D call. V lost 0 bases and J 3 bases, leaving 12 bases between the germline ends. The CDR3 spans 15 residues. The germline V gene has CDR1 LNHNV and CDR2 YYDKDF (reference sequence). In DNA, the CDR3 is TGTGCCACCAGCAGAGATAGGAAGGGCCACTACGAGCAGTACTTC. This sequence encodes CATSRDRKGHYEQYF. The full variable domain, completed using reference TRBV15 and TRBJ2-7, is DAMVIQNPRYQVTQFGKPVTLSCSQTLNHNVMYWYQQKSSQAPKLLFHYYDKDFNNEADTPDNFQSRRPNTSFCFLDIRSPGLGDTAMYLCATSRDRKGHYEQYFGPGTRLTVT.

The chain joins TRBV27 to TRBJ2-7; 7 bases match TRBD2. This CDR3 contains 14 residues. With 5 bases clipped from V and 6 bases from J, the junction kept 10 bases outside the gene matches. CDR1 and CDR2 from the germline V gene are MNHEY and SMNVEV (reference sequence). The DNA of the CDR3 is TGTGCCAGCAGTCTCGGACTAGAGAGGAGCGAGCAGTACTTC. Its protein product is CASSLGLERSEQYF.

The V gene is TRBV29-1, the J gene TRBJ2-1; perhaps TRBD1 as D (5 bases). V was cut by 7 bases and J by 7 bases, with 23 bases left in between. The length of the CDR3 is 15 residues. The germline gives CDR1 SQVTM, CDR2 ANQGSEA. The CDR3 spells CSAGWVAGQMNEQFF. In DNA, the CDR3 is TGCAGCGCCGGGTGGGTGGCAGGGCAGATGAATGAGCAGTTCTTC.

In its sample, this clone was seen once. V gene TRBV5-1 combines with J gene TRBJ1-6; D unclear. Trimming stripped 2 bases from V and 7 bases from J, with 10 bases between. The CDR3 is made up of 14 amino acids. Germline loops: CDR1 SGHRS, CDR2 YFSETQ. The CDR3, as DNA: TGCGCCAGCAGCTTTATAACGGAAAATTCACCCCTCCACTTT. Translation: CASSFITENSPLHF.

This clone is medium-sized in the sample. The chain carries TRBV7-8 and TRBJ2-3, with 8 bases identical to TRBD2. Germline values: CDR1 SGHVS, CDR2 FQNEAQ. This CDR3 is 16 amino acids long. V was pared by 4 bases and J by 4 bases, with 10 bases of the junction left unmatched. CDR3 DNA sequence: TGTGCCAGCAGCTGGGCCGGGACTAGGAGGGCAGATACGCAGTATTTT. Its translation is CASSWAGTRRADTQYF.